A selection of T cell receptor beta chains follows, all from one sample in a study of blood T cells in healthy people across ages. One entry per CDR3 protein, called by TCRdb with MiXCR from the 5' RACE reads. The sample includes around 1,900,000 distinct CDR3 sequences, roughly two fifths of them seen just once. Sequenced input: blood. These receptor sequences come from a human donor in good health. Both conserved end residues are part of each CDR3. The order of the fields is D gene, J gene, V gene, clone size, CDR3 protein, CDR3 DNA. The D gene is left open where the match is weak. Rows may omit the clone size; those that give it use once, few, many or a size class.

>-|TRBJ2-5|TRBV29-1|-
CSAELGETQYF
TGCAGCGCCGAATTGGGGGAGACCCAGTACTTC
>-|TRBJ1-1|TRBV7-9|-
CASTRPGSEAFF
TGTGCCAGCACCCGGCCCGGTTCTGAAGCTTTCTTT
>-|TRBJ2-1|TRBV20-1|few
CSAPGDNEQFF
TGCAGTGCTCCTGGAGACAATGAGCAGTTCTTC
>-|TRBJ1-1|TRBV6-5|-
CATRRGGTEAFF
TGTGCCACCCGCAGGGGAGGGACTGAAGCTTTCTTT
>TRBD1|TRBJ2-7|TRBV13|-
CASSPPRQGQRSYEQYF
TGTGCCAGCAGCCCGCCGCGACAGGGACAACGCTCCTACGAGCAGTACTTC
>TRBD2|TRBJ2-1|TRBV7-2|-
CASSLTGVYGGRTCNEQFF
TGTGCCAGCAGCTTAACGGGGGTTTACGGGGGGAGGACCTGCAACGAGCAGTTCTTC
>-|TRBJ1-2|TRBV25-1|-
CASSQAGPANYGYTF
TGTGCCAGCAGCCAGGCGGGGCCGGCAAACTATGGCTACACCTTC
>-|TRBJ2-7|TRBV4-3|few
CASSQTTYRHLSYEQYF
TGCGCCAGCAGCCAAACCACCTACCGACACCTCTCCTACGAGCAGTACTTC
>-|TRBJ2-4|TRBV28|few
CASSPQRASVNIQYF
TGTGCCAGCAGTCCTCAGCGGGCTAGCGTGAACATTCAGTACTTC
>-|TRBJ2-1|TRBV7-3|few
CASSPAAGREQFF
TGTGCCAGCAGCCCTGCCGCAGGGCGGGAGCAGTTCTTC
>-|TRBJ2-1|TRBV27|-
CASSLDWGEQFF
TGTGCCAGCAGTTTAGATTGGGGTGAGCAGTTCTTC
>-|TRBJ2-3|TRBV7-9|-
CASSFAIGGTDTQYF
TGTGCCAGCAGCTTCGCGATAGGGGGCACAGATACGCAGTATTTT
>-|TRBJ1-1|TRBV7-8|-
CASSLGRDETAAFF
TGTGCCAGCAGCTTAGGGCGGGACGAGACAGCAGCTTTCTTT
>-|TRBJ1-2|TRBV12-3/TRBV12-4|-
CASSLSPGSLYGYTF
TGTGCCAGCAGTTTATCCCCAGGCTCACTCTATGGCTACACCTTC
>-|TRBJ2-6|TRBV28|few
CASSSAGEAGANVLTF
TGTGCCAGCAGTTCCGCCGGCGAGGCTGGGGCCAACGTCCTGACTTTC
>-|TRBJ1-2|TRBV4-3|many
CASSQEGGRTNYGYTF
TGCGCCAGCAGCCAAGAAGGTGGAAGAACTAACTATGGCTACACCTTC
>-|TRBJ2-7|TRBV6-2/TRBV6-3|-
CASSSIDTYEQYF
TGTGCCAGCAGCTCTATCGACACCTACGAGCAGTACTTC
>-|TRBJ1-2|TRBV3-1|-
CASSQDRDGIGYTF
TGTGCCAGCAGCCAAGACAGGGACGGTATTGGCTACACCTTC
>-|TRBJ2-2|TRBV20-1|once
CSARGGRAGTGERFF
TGCAGTGCTAGAGGTGGCAGGGCTGGCACCGGGGAGCGGTTTTTT
>TRBD1|TRBJ1-3|TRBV7-6|once
CASSEDRGGNTIYF
TGTGCCAGCAGCGAGGACAGGGGAGGAAACACCATATATTTT
>-|TRBJ2-1|TRBV20-1|few
CSARIPSGSYNEQFF
TGCAGTGCTAGGATCCCCAGTGGGTCCTACAATGAGCAGTTCTTC
>TRBD2|TRBJ2-5|TRBV3-1|-
CASSPPRGRASGKETQYF
TGTGCCAGCAGTCCCCCAAGGGGTAGGGCTAGCGGGAAAGAGACCCAGTACTTC
>-|TRBJ1-1|TRBV20-1|-
CSARDVLARNTEAFF
TGCAGTGCTAGAGATGTTTTGGCCCGGAACACTGAAGCTTTCTTT
>-|TRBJ1-1|TRBV15|few
CATSRDRGFTSEAFF
TGTGCCACCAGCAGAGACAGGGGTTTTACTTCTGAAGCTTTCTTT
>-|TRBJ2-7|TRBV7-6|-
CASTLGGGLGDEQYF
TGTGCCAGCACCCTAGGTGGGGGCCTTGGGGACGAGCAGTACTTC
>-|TRBJ2-3|TRBV7-9|-
CASSPQISTDTQYF
TGTGCCAGCAGCCCTCAAATAAGCACAGATACGCAGTATTTT
>-|TRBJ2-1|TRBV2|-
CASSWLENEQFF
TGTGCCAGCAGTTGGCTAGAGAATGAGCAGTTCTTC
>-|TRBJ2-5|TRBV5-1|few
CASSWVTAIQETQYF
TGCGCCAGCAGCTGGGTGACAGCTATCCAAGAGACCCAGTACTTC
>TRBD1|TRBJ2-6|TRBV7-2|-
CASSRTRQGQSSGANVLTF
TGTGCCAGCAGTCGAACTAGACAGGGACAGAGTTCTGGGGCCAACGTCCTGACTTTC
>-|TRBJ2-3|TRBV12-3/TRBV12-4|-
CASSTIRGLSTDTQYF
TGTGCCAGCAGTACCATACGGGGACTGAGCACAGATACGCAGTATTTT
>-|TRBJ2-3|TRBV7-9|-
CASSIGIDTQYF
TGTGCCAGCAGCATTGGGATAGATACGCAGTATTTT
>-|TRBJ1-6|TRBV6-1|-
CASSQKVGARYNSPLHF
TGTGCCAGCAGTCAAAAGGTTGGGGCGCGATATAATTCACCCCTCCACTTT
>-|TRBJ2-6|TRBV20-1|-
CSASRWGEALTF
TGCAGTGCTAGTCGTTGGGGGGAGGCCCTGACTTTC
>-|TRBJ2-5|TRBV24-1|-
CATSDTGDQETQYF
TGTGCCACCAGTGACACAGGAGACCAAGAGACCCAGTACTTC
>-|TRBJ1-4|TRBV7-9|-
CASSLAGTEEKLFF
TGTGCCAGCAGCTTAGCGGGGACGGAAGAAAAACTGTTTTTT
>-|TRBJ2-1|TRBV20-1|-
CRRPGDNEQFF
TGCAGGCGGCCGGGGGACAATGAGCAGTTCTTC
>-|TRBJ2-3|TRBV7-2|once
CASSLRRPPETQYF
TGTGCCAGCAGCTTACGGAGGCCACCTGAGACCCAGTATTTT
>-|TRBJ1-2|TRBV20-1|-
CSARVGRDGYTF
TGCAGTGCTAGAGTTGGTAGGGATGGCTACACCTTC
>-|TRBJ1-1|TRBV29-1|many
CSVSGQQEAFF
TGCAGCGTTTCCGGACAACAGGAAGCTTTCTTT
>TRBD2|TRBJ2-7|TRBV20-1|few
CSAKRAGGLYEQYF
TGCAGTGCAAAACGAGCGGGGGGGCTATACGAGCAGTACTTC
>-|TRBJ2-1|TRBV29-1|-
CSVELGQGNSYNEQFF
TGCAGCGTTGAATTAGGCCAGGGTAACTCCTACAATGAGCAGTTCTTC
>TRBD1|TRBJ1-6|TRBV6-6|-
CASIDRGFGSPLHF
TGTGCCAGCATTGACAGGGGCTTTGGTTCACCCCTCCACTTT
>-|TRBJ2-3|TRBV7-9|-
CASTPGGRYADTQYF
TGTGCCAGCACCCCAGGGGGGCGGTACGCAGATACGCAGTATTTT
>TRBD2|TRBJ2-5|TRBV29-1|few
CSVDSALGLMETQYF
TGCAGCGTTGATAGTGCGTTGGGACTAATGGAGACCCAGTACTTC
>-|TRBJ2-1|TRBV7-6|-
CASSSWRGGGFF
TGTGCCAGCAGCTCCTGGCGAGGGGGGGGGTTCTTC
>-|TRBJ2-7|TRBV20-1|few
CSARDPNRRYEQYF
TGCAGTGCTAGAGACCCCAATCGACGCTACGAGCAGTACTTC